What follows are 20 T cell receptor beta chains derived from one specimen sequenced in a study of T-cell memory formation after mild COVID-19. TCRdb used MiXCR to reprocess the 5' RACE reads, holding one entry per CDR3 protein. Altogether under 150,000 distinct CDR3 sequences are present, roughly 15% being singletons, with the ten largest covering about 15%. Sequencing input: PBMCs or a T cell subset sorted from them (not recorded which). These receptors originate from an adult woman who had mild COVID-19 (a few samples of this study predate the infection). Cell type and time point are not known.

The rearrangement joins TRBV11-2 to TRBJ2-3; 9 nucleotides agree with TRBD2. The CDR3 spans 15 residues. J lost 6 bases, V lost 4 bases, and 8 bases had no gene match. Germline V gives CDR1 SGHAT, CDR2 FQNNGV. CDR3 amino acids: CASSSSTSGVDTQYF. CDR3 in DNA: TGTGCCAGCAGCTCCTCGACTAGCGGAGTCGATACGCAGTATTTT. The full variable domain, in which reference TRBV11-2 and TRBJ2-3 provide the parts outside the CDR3, is EAGVAQSPRYKIIEKRQSVAFWCNPISGHATLYWYQQILGQGPKLLIQFQNNGVVDDSQLPKDRFSAERLKGVDSTLKIQPAKLEDSAVYLCASSSSTSGVDTQYFGPGTRLTVL.

This clonotype showed up just a few times. The chain has TRBV20-1 and TRBJ1-1; D remains unclear. Germline values: CDR1 DFQATT, CDR2 SNEGSKA (reference sequence). Trimming took 3 bases from V and 4 from J, leaving 15 bases between them. This CDR3 has 14 residues. CDR3: CSASYGVVGTEAFF. CDR3 nucleotides: TGCAGTGCTAGCTATGGGGTCGTGGGCACTGAAGCTTTCTTT.

The rearrangement joins TRBV5-8 to TRBJ2-5; TRBD2 agrees at 8 bases. The CDR3 loop spans 13 amino acids. Trimming took 4 bases from V and 13 from J; bases not matched to a gene: 12. Per germline, CDR1 SGHTS and CDR2 YDEGEE. The CDR3 region is CASSRDLAGGWYF. CDR3 bases: TGTGCCAGCAGCCGCGACTTGGCGGGGGGTTGGTACTTC.

This clonotype has more than one count but fewer than ten. The chain recombines TRBV6-2 or TRBV6-3 with TRBJ2-2, with 10 bases identical to TRBD2. Trimming removed 6 bases from V and 1 base from J; junction bases left unmatched: 5. CDR1 and CDR2 (germline): MNHEY, SVGEGT. This CDR3 has 16 amino acids. This chain's CDR3 is CASSIRTSGNTGELFF. CDR3 bases: TGTGCCAGCAGCATAAGGACTAGCGGGAACACCGGGGAGCTGTTTTTT.

This clonotype was observed a handful of times. V and J are TRBV7-9 and TRBJ1-6; TRBD1 matches at 9 bases. The CDR3 is 20 residues long. V lost 5 bases, J lost 7 bases, and 21 bases stayed unmatched. The germline V gene encodes CDR1 SEHNR and CDR2 FQNEAQ (reference sequence). The CDR3 protein is CASSPNLLLRGTGLNSPLHF. The CDR3 DNA reads as TGTGCCAGCAGCCCTAACCTTCTTCTTAGGGGGACAGGGCTGAATTCACCCCTCCACTTT.

Turning to this clonotype: A much larger clone sits a single nucleotide away, making a read error possible. This likely comes from a read error, as the CDR3 has no conserved phenylalanine or tryptophan at its end. The rearrangement joins TRBV24-1 to TRBJ1-2; D ambiguous. The germline V gene has CDR1 KGHDR and CDR2 SFDVKD. Trimming removed 5 bases from V and 0 bases from J, with 6 bases in between. CDR3 size: 13 residues. CDR3: CATSATSNYGYTL. The CDR3 DNA sequence: TGTGCCACCAGTGCCACTTCTAACTATGGCTACACCTTA.

This clonotype was counted a few times. The chain couples TRBV4-2 to TRBJ1-1, with 8 positions matching TRBD1. V was clipped by 5 bases and J by 1 base; unmatched bases: 3. The germline V gene has CDR1 LGHNA and CDR2 YNFKEQ. This CDR3 comprises 14 residues. This chain's CDR3 is CASSFGQGNTEAFF. CDR3 bases: TGTGCCAGCAGCTTCGGACAGGGGAACACTGAAGCTTTCTTT.

The J gene is TRBJ2-1, the V gene TRBV20-1; D remains unclear. This CDR3 contains 13 residues. V lost 0 bases, J lost 7 bases, and 10 bases lay in between. Germline CDR1 is DFQATT and CDR2 is SNEGSKA (reference sequence). The CDR3 region is CSARDPRENEQFF. In DNA, the CDR3 is TGCAGTGCTAGAGATCCGCGAGAGAATGAGCAGTTCTTC.

The chain joins TRBV7-8 to TRBJ2-7, with a tentative D call TRBD1 (6 bases). V was cut by 6 bases and J by 2 bases, with 14 bases left in between. CDR1 SGHVS and CDR2 FQNEAQ come from the germline V gene. The CDR3 length is 14 residues. The CDR3 sequence is CASSKSRGAYEQYF. Written as DNA, the CDR3 is TGTGCCAGCAGTAAATCCAGGGGAGCCTACGAGCAGTACTTC.

This rearrangement joins TRBV7-8 to TRBJ1-6; TRBD1 is a possible D gene (5 bases). The CDR3 is made up of 14 amino acids. The V gene's germline CDR1 is SGHVS and CDR2 FQNEAQ. V was pared by 5 bases and J by 10 bases, with 15 bases between. Here the CDR3 reads CASSVGDWRSPLHF. The CDR3 bases are TGTGCCAGCAGCGTGGGGGACTGGCGATCACCCCTCCACTTT.

The J gene is TRBJ1-1, the V gene TRBV29-1; D is ambiguous. V shed 3 bases and J shed 7 bases, with 15 bases lying between them. Germline V gene data show CDR1 as SQVTM and CDR2 as ANQGSEA. The CDR3 runs 13 residues. CDR3 DNA: TGCAGCGTTGACTCTCGAAGGGAATTTGAAGCTTTCTTT. Residues: CSVDSRREFEAFF.

The CDR3 DNA sequence: TGCGCCAGCAAGATTGGACAGGGGGCAGAGACCCAGTACTTC. This codes for CASKIGQGAETQYF. V usage is TRBV10-2 and J usage is TRBJ2-5; TRBD1 matches 11 bases. This CDR3 spans 14 amino acids. The germline CDR1 and CDR2 sequences are WSHSY and SAAADI. Losses at the gene ends were 7 bases for V and 4 bases for J; bases not matched to a gene: 5.

This clonotype appeared a few times. The chain links TRBV6-5 to TRBJ1-3; D remains ambiguous. Germline V lookup: CDR1 MNHEY, CDR2 SVGAGI. This CDR3 is built from 16 residues. Trimming left V 4 bases short and J 0 bases short, with 13 bases between. The CDR3 DNA sequence: TGTGCCAGCAGTTTCGGGTCCGCTGTCTCTGGAAACACCATATATTTT. This translates into CASSFGSAVSGNTIYF.

This chain connects TRBV19 to TRBJ1-6; D unclear. This CDR3 region has 15 residues. V was shortened by 6 bases and J by 9 bases, with 18 bases between the two germline ends. Germline V CDR1 and CDR2: LNHDA, SQIVND (reference sequence). The CDR3 spells CASSTTGFGISPLHF. The CDR3 DNA reads TGTGCCAGTAGCACGACGGGATTTGGGATTTCACCCCTCCACTTT.

The chain couples TRBV4-1 to TRBJ1-1; 7 positions match TRBD1. The CDR3 loop spans 17 amino acids. Germline V gene sequence: CDR1 MGHRA, CDR2 YSYEKL. V shed 0 bases and J 3 bases; nucleotides not matched to a gene: 10. CDR3 in amino acids: CASSQDNRGVGYTEAFF. The CDR3 bases are TGCGCCAGCAGCCAAGATAACAGGGGCGTCGGGTACACTGAAGCTTTCTTT.

This clonotype was detected many times. The chain recombines TRBV7-2 with TRBJ1-6; no clear D gene. The V and J ends lost 6 bases and 7 bases respectively, with 19 bases between them. There are 16 residues in the CDR3. CDR1 is SGHTA and CDR2 is FQGNSA in the germline V gene. The DNA for the CDR3 is TGTGCCAGCAGGAGCGATCAAAGGGTCGTGAATTCACCCCTCCACTTT. This sequence encodes CASRSDQRVVNSPLHF.

The gene calls are TRBV12-3 or TRBV12-4 and TRBJ1-1; D call uncertain. Deletions cut 6 bases from V and 10 bases from J, with 15 bases between. There are 12 residues in the CDR3. The CDR3 region is CASSLRPTGAFF. The CDR3 nucleotides read TGTGCCAGCAGCTTACGGCCGACGGGAGCTTTCTTT.

The chain links TRBV7-9 to TRBJ2-2; D ambiguous. The CDR3 is 16 amino acids. Trimming left V 5 bases short and J 4 bases short, with 17 bases between. CDR1 SEHNR and CDR2 FQNEAQ come from the germline V gene (reference sequence). DNA for the CDR3: TGTGCCAGCAGCCTACGTGGGCGCGTGGGCACCGGGGAGCTGTTTTTT. Its protein product is CASSLRGRVGTGELFF. The variable domain in full, completed from reference TRBV7-9 and TRBJ2-2, reads DTGVSQNPRHKITKRGQNVTFRCDPISEHNRLYWYRQTLGQGPEFLTYFQNEAQLEKSRLLSDRFSAERPKGSFSTLEIQRTEQGDSAMYLCASSLRGRVGTGELFFGEGSRLTVL.

This clonotype was observed a few times. V gene TRBV7-6 combines with J gene TRBJ2-1, with 13 bases aligning to TRBD2. CDR3 length: 16 amino acids. Trimming took 2 bases from V and 4 from J; bases not matched to a gene: 2. Germline CDR1 and CDR2: SGHVS and FNYEAQ. In nucleotides, the CDR3 is TGTGCCAGCAGCTTAACGACTAGCGGGGGGTACAATGAGCAGTTCTTC. It yields the protein CASSLTTSGGYNEQFF.

The chain couples TRBV7-3 to TRBJ2-1; 11 bases map to TRBD1. Trimming cost V 3 bases and J 6 bases; bases outside gene matches: 4. The CDR3 consists of 15 residues. Looked up from germline, CDR1 is SGHTA and CDR2 is FQGTGA. The CDR3 region has the DNA TGTGCCAGCAGCTTGGGACAGGGGGTGGGCAATGAGCAGTTCTTC. Translation gives CASSLGQGVGNEQFF.